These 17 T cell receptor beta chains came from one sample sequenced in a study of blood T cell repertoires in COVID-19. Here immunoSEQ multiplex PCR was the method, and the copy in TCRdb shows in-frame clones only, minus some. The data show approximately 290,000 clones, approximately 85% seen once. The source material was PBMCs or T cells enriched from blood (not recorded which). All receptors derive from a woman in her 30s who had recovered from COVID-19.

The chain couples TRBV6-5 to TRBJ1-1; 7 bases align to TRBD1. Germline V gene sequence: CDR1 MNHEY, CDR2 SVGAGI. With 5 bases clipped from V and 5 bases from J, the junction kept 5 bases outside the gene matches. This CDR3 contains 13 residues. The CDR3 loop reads CASSLRQGTEAFF. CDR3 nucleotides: TGTGCCAGCAGTCTTAGACAGGGAACTGAAGCTTTCTTT.

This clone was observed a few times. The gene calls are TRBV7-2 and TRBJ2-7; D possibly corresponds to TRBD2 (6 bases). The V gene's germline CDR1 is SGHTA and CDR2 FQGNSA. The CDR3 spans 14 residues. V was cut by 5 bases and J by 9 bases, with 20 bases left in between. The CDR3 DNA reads TGTGCCAGCAGCCAAATCCGGGGCCACGGGGGGCAGTACTTC. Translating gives CASSQIRGHGGQYF.

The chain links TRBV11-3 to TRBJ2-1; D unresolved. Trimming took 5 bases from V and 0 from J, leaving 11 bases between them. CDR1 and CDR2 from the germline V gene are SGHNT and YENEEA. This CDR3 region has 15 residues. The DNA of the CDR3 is TGTGCCAGCAGCGAGACTTTCAGCTCCTACAATGAGCAGTTCTTC. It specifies CASSETFSSYNEQFF.

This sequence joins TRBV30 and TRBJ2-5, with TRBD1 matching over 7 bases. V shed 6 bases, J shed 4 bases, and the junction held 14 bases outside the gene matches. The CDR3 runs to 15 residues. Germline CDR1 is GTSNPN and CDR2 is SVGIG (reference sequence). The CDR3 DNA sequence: TGTGCCTGTACCAGTGCCAAGGGGGCGGGAGAGACCCAGTACTTC. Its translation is CACTSAKGAGETQYF.

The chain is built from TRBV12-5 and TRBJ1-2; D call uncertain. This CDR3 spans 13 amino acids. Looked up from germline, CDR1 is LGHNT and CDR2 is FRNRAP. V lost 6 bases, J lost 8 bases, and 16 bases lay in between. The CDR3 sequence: CASGSPAASGYTF. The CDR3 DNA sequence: TGTGCTAGTGGAAGCCCAGCGGCGAGCGGCTACACCTTC. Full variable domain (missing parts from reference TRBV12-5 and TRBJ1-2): DARVTQTPRHKVTEMGQEVTMRCQPILGHNTVFWYRQTMMQGLELLAYFRNRAPLDDSGMPKDRFSAEMPDATLATLKIQPSEPRDSAVYFCASGSPAASGYTFGSGTRLTVV.

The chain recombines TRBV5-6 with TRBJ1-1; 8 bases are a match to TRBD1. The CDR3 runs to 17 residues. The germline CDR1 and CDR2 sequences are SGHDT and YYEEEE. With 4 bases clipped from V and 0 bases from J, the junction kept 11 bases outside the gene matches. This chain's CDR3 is CASSIINRGGLNTEAFF. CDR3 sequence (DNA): TGTGCCAGCAGCATTATCAACAGGGGGGGTTTGAACACTGAAGCTTTCTTT.

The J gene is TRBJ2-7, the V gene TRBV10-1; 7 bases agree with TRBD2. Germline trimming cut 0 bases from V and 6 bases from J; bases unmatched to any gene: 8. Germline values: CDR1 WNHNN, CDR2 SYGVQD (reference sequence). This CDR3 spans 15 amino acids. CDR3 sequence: CASSESGGRRVEQYF. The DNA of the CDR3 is TGCGCCAGCAGTGAGTCGGGCGGGAGACGGGTCGAGCAGTACTTC.

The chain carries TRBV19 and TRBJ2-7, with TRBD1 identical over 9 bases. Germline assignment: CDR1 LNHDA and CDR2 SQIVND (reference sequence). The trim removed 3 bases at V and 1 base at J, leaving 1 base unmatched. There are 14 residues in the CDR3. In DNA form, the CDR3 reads TGTGCCAGTAGTATTGGACAGGGGTCCTACGAGCAGTACTTC. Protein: CASSIGQGSYEQYF.

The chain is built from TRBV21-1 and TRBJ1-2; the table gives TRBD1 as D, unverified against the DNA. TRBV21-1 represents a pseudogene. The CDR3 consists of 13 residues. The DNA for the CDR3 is TGTGCCAGCAGCAAAGCGCGGACAGCTCCCGGGCGCTTC. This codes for CASSKARTAPGRF.

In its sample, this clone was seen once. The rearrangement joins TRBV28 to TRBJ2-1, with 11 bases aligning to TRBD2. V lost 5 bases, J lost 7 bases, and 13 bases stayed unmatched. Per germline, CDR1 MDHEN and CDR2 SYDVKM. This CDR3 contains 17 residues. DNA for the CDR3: TGTGCCAGCAGTACCGTCGGTACTAGCGGGAGAAGGAATGAGCAGTTCTTC. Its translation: CASSTVGTSGRRNEQFF.

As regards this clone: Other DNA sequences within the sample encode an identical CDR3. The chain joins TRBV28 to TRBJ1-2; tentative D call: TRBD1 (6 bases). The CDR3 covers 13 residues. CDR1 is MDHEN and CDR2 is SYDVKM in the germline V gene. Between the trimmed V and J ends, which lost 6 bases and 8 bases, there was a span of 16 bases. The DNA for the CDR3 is TGTGCCAGCAGCCTCACAGGGTCGGCGGGCTACACCTTC. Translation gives CASSLTGSAGYTF.

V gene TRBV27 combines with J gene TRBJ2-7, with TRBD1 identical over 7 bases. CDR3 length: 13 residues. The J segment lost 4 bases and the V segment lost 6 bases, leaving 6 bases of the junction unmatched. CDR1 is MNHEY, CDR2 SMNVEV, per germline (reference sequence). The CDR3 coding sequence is TGTGCCAGCAGGTCAGGGACAGCGTACGAGCAGTACTTC. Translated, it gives CASRSGTAYEQYF.

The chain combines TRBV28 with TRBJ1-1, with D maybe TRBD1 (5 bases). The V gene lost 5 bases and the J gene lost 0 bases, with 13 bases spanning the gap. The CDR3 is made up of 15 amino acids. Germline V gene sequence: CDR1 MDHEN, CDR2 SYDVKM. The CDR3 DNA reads TGTGCCAGCAGTCGCTCAGGGTCCTTGAACACTGAAGCTTTCTTT. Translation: CASSRSGSLNTEAFF.

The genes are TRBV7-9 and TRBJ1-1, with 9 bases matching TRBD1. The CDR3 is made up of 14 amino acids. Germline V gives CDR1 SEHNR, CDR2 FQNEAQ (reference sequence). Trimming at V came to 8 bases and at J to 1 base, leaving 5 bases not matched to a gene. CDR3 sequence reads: CASGPTGGNTEAFF. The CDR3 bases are TGTGCCAGCGGCCCGACAGGGGGGAACACTGAAGCTTTCTTT.

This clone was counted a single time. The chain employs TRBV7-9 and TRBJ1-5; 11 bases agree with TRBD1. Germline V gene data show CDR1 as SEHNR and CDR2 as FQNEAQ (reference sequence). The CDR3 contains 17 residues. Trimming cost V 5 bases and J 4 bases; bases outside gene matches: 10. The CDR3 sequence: CASSLGQGAPRNQPQHF. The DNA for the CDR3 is TGTGCCAGCAGCCTCGGACAGGGGGCACCCCGAAATCAGCCCCAGCATTTT.

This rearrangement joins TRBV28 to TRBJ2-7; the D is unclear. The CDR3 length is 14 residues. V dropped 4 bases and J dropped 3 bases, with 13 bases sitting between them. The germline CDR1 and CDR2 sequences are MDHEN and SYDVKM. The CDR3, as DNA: TGTGCCAGCAGTTCGGGTAGCTTAAACTACGAGCAGTACTTC. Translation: CASSSGSLNYEQYF.

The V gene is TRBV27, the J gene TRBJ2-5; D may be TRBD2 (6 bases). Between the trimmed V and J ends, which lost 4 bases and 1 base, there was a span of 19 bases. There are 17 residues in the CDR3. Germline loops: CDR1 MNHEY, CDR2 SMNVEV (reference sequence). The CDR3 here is CASSSEGDSRIQETQYF. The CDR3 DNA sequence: TGTGCCAGCAGTTCGGAAGGGGACTCCCGGATCCAAGAGACCCAGTACTTC.